The present TCR delta chain was sequenced within a study of gamma-delta chains in newborns, infants, children. Study-level information: Microbial exposure reportedly drives polyclonal innate γδ T cell expansion after birth.

In this sample, this clone is hyperexpanded (1% or more). In the same sample, other DNA sequences code for this CDR3. The CDR3 runs to 20 residues. V was pared by 0 bases and J by 0 bases, with 17 bases between. Per the germline V gene, CDR1 is GEAIGNYY and CDR2 is EKD. TCRdb re-called the reads through CATT. The sample consists of about 780 delta-chain clones, 0.9% to 1.2% of them appearing once. The origin of this receptor is a child in good health. The chain combines TRDV2 with TRDJ3; D remains ambiguous. Material: blood. The chain's CDR3 is CACDTLKRIPSSWDTRQMFF. CDR3 DNA sequence: TGTGCCTGTGACACCTTGAAGCGGATTCCAAGCTCCTGGGACACCCGACAGATGTTTTTC.